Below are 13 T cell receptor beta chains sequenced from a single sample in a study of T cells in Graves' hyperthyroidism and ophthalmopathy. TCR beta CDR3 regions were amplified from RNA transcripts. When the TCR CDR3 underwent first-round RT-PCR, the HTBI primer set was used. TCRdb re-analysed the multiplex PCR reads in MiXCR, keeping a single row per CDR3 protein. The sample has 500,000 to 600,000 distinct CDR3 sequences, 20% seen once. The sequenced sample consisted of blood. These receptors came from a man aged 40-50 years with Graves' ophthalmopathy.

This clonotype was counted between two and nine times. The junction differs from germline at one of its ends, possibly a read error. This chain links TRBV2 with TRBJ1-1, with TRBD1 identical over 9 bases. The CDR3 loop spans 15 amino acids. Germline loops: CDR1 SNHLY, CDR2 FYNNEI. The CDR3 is CASIEQGAGKAEAFF. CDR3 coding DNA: TGTGCCAGCATTGAACAGGGGGCGGGTAAGGCTGAAGCTTTCTTT. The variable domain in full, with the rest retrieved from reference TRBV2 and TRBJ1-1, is EPEVTQTPSHQVTQMGQEVILRCVPISNHLYFYWYRQILGQKVEFLVSFYNNEISEKSEIFDDQFSVERPDGSNFTLKIRSTKLEDSAMYFCASIEQGAGKAEAFFGQGTRLTVV.

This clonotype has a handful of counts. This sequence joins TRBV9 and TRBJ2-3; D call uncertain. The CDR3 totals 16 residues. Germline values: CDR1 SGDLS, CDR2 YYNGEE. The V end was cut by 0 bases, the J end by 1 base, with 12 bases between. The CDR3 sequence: CASSVAGSMGTDTQYF. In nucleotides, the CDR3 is TGTGCCAGCAGCGTAGCGGGCTCAATGGGCACAGATACGCAGTATTTT.

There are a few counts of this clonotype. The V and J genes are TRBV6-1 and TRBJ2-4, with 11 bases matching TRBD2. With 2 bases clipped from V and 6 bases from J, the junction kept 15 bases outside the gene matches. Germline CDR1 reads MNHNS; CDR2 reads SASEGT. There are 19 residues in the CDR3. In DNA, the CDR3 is TGTGCCAGCAGTGAAAGTAGCGGGGGGGCAGTCGCGGTGGGAAACATTCAGTACTTC. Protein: CASSESSGGAVAVGNIQYF.

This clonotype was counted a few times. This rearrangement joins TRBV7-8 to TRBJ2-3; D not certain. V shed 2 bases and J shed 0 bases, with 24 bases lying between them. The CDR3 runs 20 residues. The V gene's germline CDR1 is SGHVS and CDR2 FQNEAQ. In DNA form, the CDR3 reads TGTGCCAGCAGCTTAAGGGTCGAGATCCCGGGCAGCCCTAGCACAGATACGCAGTATTTT. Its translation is CASSLRVEIPGSPSTDTQYF.

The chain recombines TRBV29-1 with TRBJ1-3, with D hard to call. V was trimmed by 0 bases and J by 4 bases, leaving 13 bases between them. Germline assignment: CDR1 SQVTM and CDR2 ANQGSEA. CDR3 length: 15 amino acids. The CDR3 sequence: CSVEDPLAVGNTIYF. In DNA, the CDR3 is TGCAGCGTTGAAGACCCACTGGCTGTCGGAAACACCATATATTTT. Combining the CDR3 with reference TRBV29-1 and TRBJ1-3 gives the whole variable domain SAVISQKPSRDICQRGTSLTIQCQVDSQVTMMFWYRQQPGQSLTLIATANQGSEATYESGFVIDKFPISRPNLTFSTLTVSNMSPEDSSIYLCSVEDPLAVGNTIYFGEGSWLTVV.

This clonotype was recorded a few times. CDR3 sequence reads: CASSPRSGSHADTQYF. DNA of the CDR3: TGTGCCAGCAGCCCACGTAGCGGGAGTCATGCAGATACGCAGTATTTT. The chain has TRBV9 and TRBJ2-3, with TRBD2 matching over 9 bases. Trimming removed 4 bases from V and 4 bases from J; junction bases left unmatched: 10. Germline-derived CDR1 and CDR2 are SGDLS and YYNGEE. The CDR3 contains 16 residues. Looking up the rest from reference TRBV9 and TRBJ2-3 gives the full variable domain: DSGVTQTPKHLITATGQRVTLRCSPRSGDLSVYWYQQSLDQGLQFLIQYYNGEERAKGNILERFSAQQFPDLHSELNLSSLELGDSALYFCASSPRSGSHADTQYFGPGTRLTVL.

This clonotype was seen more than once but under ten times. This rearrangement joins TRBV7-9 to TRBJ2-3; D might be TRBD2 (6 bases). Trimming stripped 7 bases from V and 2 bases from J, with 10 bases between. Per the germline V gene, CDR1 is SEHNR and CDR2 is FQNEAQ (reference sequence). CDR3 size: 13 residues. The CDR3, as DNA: TGTGCCAGCATTAGCGGATACACAGATACGCAGTATTTT. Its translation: CASISGYTDTQYF.

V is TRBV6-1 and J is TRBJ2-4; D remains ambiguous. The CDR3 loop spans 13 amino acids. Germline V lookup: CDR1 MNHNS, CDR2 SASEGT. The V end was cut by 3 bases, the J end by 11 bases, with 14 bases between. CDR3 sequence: CASSERPQVVQYF. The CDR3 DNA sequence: TGTGCCAGCAGTGAGCGACCCCAAGTCGTTCAGTACTTC.

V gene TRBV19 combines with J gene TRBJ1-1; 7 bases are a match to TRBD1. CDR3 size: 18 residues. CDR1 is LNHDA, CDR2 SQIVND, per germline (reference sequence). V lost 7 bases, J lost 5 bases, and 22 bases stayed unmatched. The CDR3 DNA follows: TGTGCCAGTAAAGTAGGGCCCGGCAGGGGGAAGGCTAGTACTGAAGCTTTCTTT. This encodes CASKVGPGRGKASTEAFF.

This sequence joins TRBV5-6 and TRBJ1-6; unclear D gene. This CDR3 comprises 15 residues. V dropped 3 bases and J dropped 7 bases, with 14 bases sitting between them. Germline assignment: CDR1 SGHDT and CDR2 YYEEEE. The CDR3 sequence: CASSSRPAFNSPLHF. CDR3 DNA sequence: TGTGCCAGCAGCTCCCGACCCGCATTCAATTCACCCCTCCACTTT.

The CDR3 sequence is CASSSTLWTGINSGELFF. CDR3 coding DNA: TGTGCCAGCAGCTCGACATTGTGGACAGGGATAAACTCCGGGGAGCTGTTTTTT. The chain couples TRBV7-9 to TRBJ2-2, with TRBD1 identical over 8 bases. This CDR3 has 18 residues. Germline V gene lookup returns CDR1 SEHNR and CDR2 FQNEAQ (reference sequence). The V and J ends lost 4 bases and 6 bases, in that order; junction bases with no gene match: 16. The whole variable domain, remainder taken from reference TRBV7-9 and TRBJ2-2, is DTGVSQNPRHKITKRGQNVTFRCDPISEHNRLYWYRQTLGQGPEFLTYFQNEAQLEKSRLLSDRFSAERPKGSFSTLEIQRTEQGDSAMYLCASSSTLWTGINSGELFFGEGSRLTVL.

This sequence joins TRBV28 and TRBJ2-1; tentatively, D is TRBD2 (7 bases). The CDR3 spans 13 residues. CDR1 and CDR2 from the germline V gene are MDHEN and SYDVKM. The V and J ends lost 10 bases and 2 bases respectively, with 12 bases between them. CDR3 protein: CATWEGAYNEQFF. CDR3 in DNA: TGTGCCACTTGGGAGGGGGCCTACAATGAGCAGTTCTTC.

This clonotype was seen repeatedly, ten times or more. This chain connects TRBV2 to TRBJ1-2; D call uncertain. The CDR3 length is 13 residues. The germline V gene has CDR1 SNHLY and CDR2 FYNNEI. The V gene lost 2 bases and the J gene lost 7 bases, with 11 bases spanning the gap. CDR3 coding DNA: TGTGCCAGCAGTGAAAATTTGGAGGGTGGCTACACCTTC. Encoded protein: CASSENLEGGYTF. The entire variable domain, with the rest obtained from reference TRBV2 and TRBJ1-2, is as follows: EPEVTQTPSHQVTQMGQEVILRCVPISNHLYFYWYRQILGQKVEFLVSFYNNEISEKSEIFDDQFSVERPDGSNFTLKIRSTKLEDSAMYFCASSENLEGGYTFGSGTRLTVV.